This is a list of T cell receptor beta chains from one sample in a study of CD8+CD57+ T cells in acquired aplastic anemia. MiXCR, applied by TCRdb to the reads, yields one record per CDR3 protein. The table lists around 200,000 distinct CDR3 sequences, 60% to 65% of them singletons. Material: sorted CD4+, CD8+, or CD8+CD57+ T cells (not recorded which) from PBMCs. These receptors all stem from a human donor in good health. CDR3s include the opening cysteine and the closing phenylalanine or tryptophan. The order of the fields is V gene, J gene, D gene, clone size, CDR3 DNA, CDR3 protein. D genes are given only for firm matches. Clone size is given for some rows only: seen once, a few or many times, or a class if the clone is expanded.

TRBV20-1,TRBJ1-1,.,many,TGCAGTGCTAGAGATATTAGCACTGAAGCTTTCTTT,CSARDISTEAFF
TRBV24-1,TRBJ1-2,.,.,TGTGCCACCAGTGCCCATAACTATGGCTACACCTTC,CATSAHNYGYTF
TRBV29-1,TRBJ1-1,.,.,TGCAGCGTTACGGACACCCCGAACACTGAAGCTTTCTTT,CSVTDTPNTEAFF
TRBV10-3,TRBJ2-3,TRBD2,.,TGTGCCATCAGATTAACTAGCGGGGGGCAGGATACGCAGTATTTT,CAIRLTSGGQDTQYF
TRBV7-6,TRBJ1-4,TRBD1,.,TGTGCCAGCAGCTTAGCTCCGAATGAGGGACAGTTCTATTTT,CASSLAPNEGQFYF
TRBV10-2,TRBJ1-1,TRBD1,.,TGCGCCAGCAGTGATACGGGGACAGGACACACTGAAGCTTTCTTT,CASSDTGTGHTEAFF
TRBV20-1,TRBJ1-2,.,.,TGCAGTGCTAGTGTGGCCTCAGCTAACTATGGCTACACCTTC,CSASVASANYGYTF
TRBV7-9,TRBJ1-1,TRBD1,.,TGTGCCAGCAGCTTCGACAGGGGCGCAATGAACACTGAAGCTTTCTTT,CASSFDRGAMNTEAFF
TRBV7-2,TRBJ2-3,.,.,TGTGCCAGCAGCTTACTCTCGGGGGGCCCAGATACGCAGTATTTT,CASSLLSGGPDTQYF
TRBV7-9,TRBJ1-1,TRBD1,many,TGTGCCAGCAGCTTAGAGGGACAGGGGCGCGAGGGGGACACTGAAGCTTTCTTT,CASSLEGQGREGDTEAFF
TRBV12-3/TRBV12-4,TRBJ2-7,.,.,TGTGCCAGCAGCCTAGCGTATGCATCCTACGAGCAGTACTTC,CASSLAYASYEQYF
TRBV25-1,TRBJ1-2,.,.,TGTGCCAGCAGTGCGCTTATTACAAACTATGGCTACACCTTC,CASSALITNYGYTF
TRBV20-1,TRBJ2-2,.,.,TGCAGTGCTAGAGGGGGACACTACAATGAGCTGTTTTTT,CSARGGHYNELFF
TRBV5-1,TRBJ1-5,TRBD1,.,TGCGCCAGCAAGTATGACGACAGGGGGCATCAGCCCCAGCATTTT,CASKYDDRGHQPQHF
TRBV10-2,TRBJ2-7,.,many,TGCGCCAGCAGCGAGTTCCCCTACGAGCAGTACTTC,CASSEFPYEQYF
TRBV6-2/TRBV6-3,TRBJ2-7,TRBD2,many,TGTGCCAGCAGTTACACTAGCGGCTCCTACGAGCAGTACTTC,CASSYTSGSYEQYF
TRBV7-9,TRBJ2-3,.,.,TGTGCCAGCAGCTTATCCGGAGGCCGCAACACAGATACGCAGTATTTT,CASSLSGGRNTDTQYF
TRBV20-1,TRBJ2-1,.,.,TGCAGTGCTATGTTGGGCGAGGGCTACAATGGGCAGTTCTTC,CSAMLGEGYNGQFF
TRBV20-1,TRBJ2-5,.,once,TGCAGTGCTAGTCTCGACAGGATAGAGTACTTC,CSASLDRIEYF
TRBV6-2/TRBV6-3,TRBJ2-7,TRBD2,few,TGTGCCAGCACCCTAGCGGGGAGCTACGAGCAGTACTTC,CASTLAGSYEQYF
TRBV7-3,TRBJ2-1,TRBD2,.,TGTGCCAGCAGTTTCGGGACTAGCGGAGATCGCAATGAGCAGTTCTTC,CASSFGTSGDRNEQFF
TRBV19,TRBJ1-4,.,.,TGTGCCACCGGACGCACCTATTTC,CATGRTYF
TRBV7-8,TRBJ2-7,TRBD1,once,TGTGCCAGCAGCTTAGTTGGGACAGGGGGCGAAGAGCAGTACTTC,CASSLVGTGGEEQYF
TRBV6-6,TRBJ1-1,.,few,TGTGCCAGCAGTGAAGCGCCGGAGAACACTGAAGCTTTCTTT,CASSEAPENTEAFF
TRBV9,TRBJ2-7,TRBD1,.,TGTGCCAGCAGCGTAGACTACAGGGGGCCAGACGAGCAGTACTTC,CASSVDYRGPDEQYF
TRBV7-6,TRBJ2-7,TRBD2,.,TGTGCCAGCAGCTACCTCAGCGGGAGGAACGGCGAGCAGTATTTC,CASSYLSGRNGEQYF
TRBV3-1,TRBJ2-5,TRBD2,many,TGTGCCAGCAGCCAAGATTCTAGCGGGGCGATCTACCAAGAGACCCAGTACTTC,CASSQDSSGAIYQETQYF
TRBV7-2,TRBJ2-1,.,.,TGTGCCAGCACCCCTGAGAGAGCGGGTAATGAGCAGTTCTTC,CASTPERAGNEQFF
TRBV7-9,TRBJ2-5,TRBD2,.,TGTGCCAGCAGCTTAGTAGCCAGCGGGGAAGAGACCCAGTACTTC,CASSLVASGEETQYF